The clone carrying this TCR beta chain was seen many times. Its cognate antigen is unknown. Researchers made TCR beta libraries by using iRepertoire HTBI primers and running Arm-PCR on CDR3 regions. TCRdb reanalysed the multiplex PCR reads using MiXCR and keeps one entry per CDR3 protein. The sample lists 350,000 to 550,000 distinct CDR3 sequences, roughly 15% occurring once. The sample comes from a study of regulatory T cells in long-lasting Graves disease. Germline loops: CDR1 SEHNR, CDR2 FQNEAQ (reference sequence). The CDR3 is 18 residues long. The V end lost 4 bases, the J end lost 0 bases, and 18 bases lay between the germline ends. The sample's time point: newly diagnosed GD, antithyroid drugs for less than 3 months. PBMCs provided the RNA from which the TCR library was made. Peripheral blood, at nine milliliters, went into EDTA tubes. Study results and caveats: Public clonotype sharing was higher in persistent than newly diagnosed patients.

The sample was also reused in another study, on T cells in Graves' hyperthyroidism and ophthalmopathy. In that study: Blood also contained most expanded thyroid clonotypes above 0.001.

The TCR comes from a woman younger than 35 with Graves disease. Source: peripheral blood mononuclear cells (PBMCs), taken at new diagnosis, from a patient treated with antithyroid drugs. This chain links TRBV7-9 with TRBJ2-2; weak D call: TRBD1 (6 bases). The CDR3, as DNA: TGTGCCAGCAGCTATCCGGGACAATCACAAGCGAACACCGGGGAGCTGTTTTTT. This encodes CASSYPGQSQANTGELFF.